The text below deals with one T cell receptor (beta chain). No antigen is known for it. No qualities accompany the bases; no much larger clone lies one base away. TCRbeta CDR3 regions were amplified from genomic DNA using the immunoSEQ Assay, a bias-controlled multiplex PCR. For the original study's pipeline: Within the assay, amplification of reference gene primers was used to estimate how many nucleated cells each sample contained. To quantify the absolute abundance of each unique TCRbeta CDR3 rearrangement, sequence reads were collapsed and filtered. For each sample, productive Simpson clonality was calculated as the square root of Simpson's diversity index over productive rearrangements. TCRdb carries this immuneACCESS record with in-frame sequences only. Its versions omit some clonotypes, under half of them owing to an unresolved V gene in the studies checked, with the rest unexplained. D and trimming come from the DNA, and the V and J calls and clone size come from that table. In all, the sample holds over 300,000 clones, and over 75% of those were seen once. Together, the top ten hold over 8% of the sample.

Participants in the prospective study were aged roughly 18 to 89 years, lived in 24 United States geographic areas, and enrolled through a virtual design. To assign participants to cohorts, the prospective study relied on clinical history that participants themselves reported in a screening survey and a study questionnaire. ImmuneRACE Cohort 3 recovered participants were defined by two consecutive negative NP/OP PCR tests, healthcare professional clearance, or symptom resolution. Each participant in the prospective study had whole blood, serum and a nasopharyngeal or oropharyngeal swab collected by mobile phlebotomists. Prospective study participants could optionally give additional blood draws and questionnaires over an approximately two-month period. Prospective study blood samples were shipped either frozen or at room temperature before DNA extraction. These data come from a study of blood T cell repertoires in COVID-19 (TCRdb year 2020). For the study in its entirety: Samples from collaborators originated in the United States, Italy and Spain and spanned both the acute and convalescent phases of COVID-19. The sample metadata nearly always contained a de-identified subject ID, COVID-19 status, age in years and sex. Where available, HLA class I and class II types were obtained from metadata supplied by the sample provider rather than from assay-based typing. The material from the prospective study consisted of cDNA or gDNA derived from T cells, B-cell-depleted T cells, or PBMCs. The repertoires were released in a freely available public database intended as a resource for research on the immune response to SARS-CoV-2. The samples were drawn from the first 160 participants of the ongoing ImmuneRACE study and from 1,254 subjects provided by 6 global collaborators. Deeply sampled blood TCRbeta repertoires from subjects exposed to, actively infected with, or recovered from COVID-19 were included in the dataset. Here is what the overall study found, with its caveats: Clinical and demographic metadata were provided uncurated, with the amount varying by source and participant.

At the junction V is shortened by 0 bases and J by 1 base, with 12 bases in between. According to the germline V gene, CDR1 reads KGHDR and CDR2 reads SFDVKD. The CDR3 runs 16 amino acids, cysteine and phenylalanine included. Only the CDR3 DNA stays, 48 bases, in frame from base 1. Rearrangement joined TRBV24-1 to TRBJ2-7, and TRBD1 may be the D gene, going by 5 matching bases. The sequence derives from a woman aged 40 to 50 who had recovered from COVID-19. Sequencing was done on a sample of PBMCs or T cells enriched from blood (not recorded which). The bases are TGTGCCACCAGTGATTTGCAAGTCCGGACATCCTACGAGCAGTACTTC. Translated, this gives CATSDLQVRTSYEQYF.